One and the same sample provided the 15 T cell receptor beta chains below, sequenced in a study of OX40 agonist ivuxolimab in advanced cancers. TCRdb's copy holds only in-frame clones and misses some; the assay was immunoSEQ multiplex PCR. The data show about 46,000 clones, 88% seen once. The specimen was CD4+ or CD8+ T cells sorted from blood, collected in a trial of the OX40 agonist ivuxolimab. Source of these receptors: an adult with an advanced solid tumor such as melanoma, head and neck, liver or kidney cancer.

This chain links TRBV6-1 with TRBJ1-6; D may be TRBD1 (6 bases). CDR1 and CDR2 (germline): MNHNS, SASEGT. The germline V and J ends were trimmed by 4 bases and 8 bases, with 18 bases remaining between them. The CDR3 has 16 amino acids. The CDR3: CASSARWNRADSPLHF. The CDR3 DNA is TGTGCCAGCAGTGCTCGGTGGAACAGGGCCGATTCACCCCTCCACTTT.

The chain is built from TRBV19 and TRBJ2-1, with 7 bases aligning to TRBD1. V shed 5 bases, J shed 4 bases, and the junction held 8 bases outside the gene matches. CDR1 and CDR2 from the germline V gene are LNHDA and SQIVND (reference sequence). CDR3 length: 15 amino acids. CDR3 nucleotides: TGTGCCAGTAGTGGCGCGAGGGACAGATACAATGAGCAGTTCTTC. Translating it yields CASSGARDRYNEQFF. Complete variable domain (other parts from reference TRBV19 and TRBJ2-1): DGGITQSPKYLFRKEGQNVTLSCEQNLNHDAMYWYRQDPGQGLRLIYYSQIVNDFQKGDIAEGYSVSREKKESFPLTVTSAQKNPTAFYLCASSGARDRYNEQFFGPGTRLTVL.

This clone was counted once. The rearrangement joins TRBV5-4 to TRBJ2-7; TRBD2 matches at 7 bases. This CDR3 has 14 residues. Germline loops: CDR1 SGHNT, CDR2 YYREEE (reference sequence). The trim removed 2 bases at V and 6 bases at J, leaving 8 bases unmatched. The CDR3: CASSFPGGGSEQYF. The DNA for the CDR3 is TGTGCCAGCAGCTTCCCTGGGGGGGGGAGCGAGCAGTACTTC. The entire variable domain, with the rest obtained from reference TRBV5-4 and TRBJ2-7, is as follows: ETGVTQSPTHLIKTRGQQVTLRCSSQSGHNTVSWYQQALGQGPQFIFQYYREEENGRGNFPPRFSGLQFPNYSSELNVNALELDDSALYLCASSFPGGGSEQYFGPGTRLTVT.

V and J are TRBV27 and TRBJ2-1, with 9 bases that match TRBD2. V lost 6 bases, J lost 2 bases, and 2 bases stayed unmatched. The germline V gene encodes CDR1 MNHEY and CDR2 SMNVEV (reference sequence). The CDR3 has 14 amino acids. The CDR3 coding sequence is TGTGCCAGCAGCAGCGGGGGGCCCTACAATGAGCAGTTCTTC. Residues: CASSSGGPYNEQFF.

The chain joins TRBV27 to TRBJ2-1; D is perhaps TRBD1 (6 bases). V lost 0 bases to trimming and J lost 3 bases, with 15 bases between them. The CDR3 runs to 17 residues. The germline gives CDR1 MNHEY, CDR2 SMNVEV (reference sequence). CDR3 region: CASSLSYRVSGYNEQFF. The CDR3 DNA is TGTGCCAGCAGTTTATCCTACAGGGTAAGCGGCTACAATGAGCAGTTCTTC.

This chain joins TRBV6-6 and TRBJ1-6; D remains unclear. The germline CDR1 and CDR2 sequences are MNHNY and SVGAGI (reference sequence). CDR3 length equals 15 residues. V lost 5 bases, J lost 0 bases, and 8 bases lay in between. CDR3 region: CASSALGSYNSPLHF. CDR3 DNA: TGTGCCAGCAGTGCCTTGGGCTCCTATAATTCACCCCTCCACTTT.

V gene TRBV27 combines with J gene TRBJ2-7; D unclear. The CDR3 is 13 amino acids. The V and J ends lost 3 bases and 4 bases respectively, with 10 bases between them. CDR1 and CDR2 from the germline V gene are MNHEY and SMNVEV (reference sequence). CDR3 DNA sequence: TGTGCCAGCAGTTTTTCCGACCCTTACGAGCAGTACTTC. The encoded protein is CASSFSDPYEQYF.

This clone was recorded once. This chain joins TRBV9 and TRBJ2-3; a possible D gene is TRBD2 (5 bases). There are 16 residues in the CDR3. Per the germline V gene, CDR1 is SGDLS and CDR2 is YYNGEE. V was trimmed by 3 bases and J by 2 bases, leaving 16 bases between them. The CDR3 region is CASSAGGSGHTDTQYF. As DNA, the CDR3 is TGTGCCAGCAGCGCCGGAGGAAGCGGCCACACAGATACGCAGTATTTT.

The chain uses TRBV7-3 and TRBJ2-3; 9 bases fit TRBD2. The CDR3 spans 11 residues. V shed 5 bases and J 10 bases; nucleotides not matched to a gene: 1. Looked up from germline, CDR1 is SGHTA and CDR2 is FQGTGA. In DNA, the CDR3 is TGTGCCAGCAGCAGCGGGGGGCCGCAGTATTTT. Its protein is CASSSGGPQYF.

This chain links TRBV6-5 with TRBJ1-2; D is uncertain. Germline assignment: CDR1 MNHEY and CDR2 SVGAGI. Trimming took 2 bases from V and 4 from J, leaving 11 bases between them. This CDR3 has 14 residues. DNA of the CDR3: TGTGCCAGCAGTTACGACAACAGCTTCTATGGCTACACCTTC. This encodes CASSYDNSFYGYTF.

This chain joins TRBV7-9 and TRBJ2-7; 9 bases align to TRBD2. Unmatched junction bases numbered 8, after V lost 5 bases and J lost 0 bases. CDR1 SEHNR and CDR2 FQNEAQ come from the germline V gene (reference sequence). The CDR3 is 16 amino acids. The CDR3 sequence is CASSPPERGDSYEQYF. The CDR3 DNA sequence: TGTGCCAGCAGCCCCCCCGAGCGGGGGGACTCCTACGAGCAGTACTTC.

The CDR3 DNA is TGTGCCCTTACAGAGGGGGGGGCAGGGGTCTACGAGCAGTACTTC. This sequence encodes CALTEGGAGVYEQYF. This chain connects TRBV10-3 to TRBJ2-7, with D perhaps matching TRBD2 (7 bases). The germline V gene has CDR1 ENHRY and CDR2 SYGVKD. Trimming took 11 bases from V and 3 from J, leaving 23 bases between them. The CDR3 length is 15 residues.

The gene calls are TRBV2 and TRBJ1-4, with a tentative D call TRBD1 (5 bases). The V gene's germline CDR1 is SNHLY and CDR2 FYNNEI. The CDR3 consists of 13 residues. Trimming removed 7 bases from V and 2 bases from J, with 8 bases in between. CDR3 protein: CASKSGTNEKLFF. CDR3 DNA sequence: TGTGCCAGCAAGTCAGGGACTAATGAAAAACTGTTTTTT. The variable domain in full, completed from reference TRBV2 and TRBJ1-4, reads EPEVTQTPSHQVTQMGQEVILRCVPISNHLYFYWYRQILGQKVEFLVSFYNNEISEKSEIFDDQFSVERPDGSNFTLKIRSTKLEDSAMYFCASKSGTNEKLFFGSGTQLSVL.

In its sample, this clone was seen once. The rearrangement uses TRBV11-2 and TRBJ2-5; tentatively, D is TRBD1 (5 bases). The J call may not be correct, given that the DNA end is closer to TRBJ2-7. The CDR3 length is 16 residues. The germline CDR1 and CDR2 sequences are SGHAT and FQNNGV. The CDR3 is CASSSYFRQSFYEQYF. CDR3 coding DNA: TGTGCCAGCAGCTCCTATTTCCGACAGTCCTTCTACGAGCAGTACTTC.

This clone was picked up one time. The chain employs TRBV6-5 and TRBJ1-2; 9 bases fit TRBD1. Germline values: CDR1 MNHEY, CDR2 SVGAGI. The CDR3 length is 13 residues. With 10 bases clipped from V and 5 bases from J, the junction kept 8 bases outside the gene matches. CDR3 DNA sequence: TGTGCCACCAAACGCGGACAGGGGTATGGCTACACCTTC. Translation: CATKRGQGYGYTF.